Below, 3 T cell receptor beta chains from the same sample are listed, as sequenced in a study of STAT5B mutations in CD4+ large granular lymphocyte leukemia. Sequenced by immunoSEQ multiplex PCR; TCRdb stores in-frame clones only, minus some. The sample includes approximately 30,000 clones, about 70% of them seen just once. The material sequenced was CD4+ T cells from blood buffy coats. The source is a human donor in good health.

The chain joins TRBV6-6 to TRBJ2-6; TRBD1 might be the D (6 bases). The germline V gene has CDR1 MNHNY and CDR2 SVGAGI (reference sequence). V lost 6 bases, J lost 4 bases, and 13 bases lay in between. This CDR3 has 15 residues. CDR3 in DNA: TGTGCCAGCAGCCCCACAGGGTCCGGGGCCAACGTCCTGACTTTC. This gives the protein CASSPTGSGANVLTF.

The chain carries TRBV5-8 and TRBJ1-1; the match to TRBD1 covers 10 bases. From germline, CDR1 is SGHTS and CDR2 YDEGEE. Trimming took 3 bases from V and 4 from J; bases not matched to a gene: 6. The CDR3 has 15 amino acids. CDR3 in amino acids: CASSSSGTGATEAFF. The CDR3 DNA is TGTGCCAGCAGCTCCTCCGGGACAGGGGCCACTGAAGCTTTCTTT.

This clone was detected only once. The rearrangement links TRBV29-1 to TRBJ2-7, with D hard to call. The V gene's germline CDR1 is SQVTM and CDR2 ANQGSEA. The CDR3 is made up of 11 amino acids. Between the trimmed V and J ends, which lost 8 bases and 3 bases, there was a span of 11 bases. The CDR3 region is CSLWHHYEQYF. The CDR3 nucleotides read TGCAGCTTGTGGCACCACTACGAGCAGTACTTC.